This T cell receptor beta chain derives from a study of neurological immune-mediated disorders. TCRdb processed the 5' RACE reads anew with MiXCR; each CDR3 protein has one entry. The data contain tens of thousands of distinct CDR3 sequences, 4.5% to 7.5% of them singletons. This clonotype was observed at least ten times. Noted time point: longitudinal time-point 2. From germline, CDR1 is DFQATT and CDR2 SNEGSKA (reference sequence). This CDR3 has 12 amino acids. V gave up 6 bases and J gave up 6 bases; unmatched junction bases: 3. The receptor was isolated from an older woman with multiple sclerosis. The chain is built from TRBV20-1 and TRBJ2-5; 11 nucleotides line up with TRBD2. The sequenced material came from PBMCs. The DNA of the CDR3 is TGCAGTGCCGGGACTAGCGGAAAGACCCAGTACTTC. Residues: CSAGTSGKTQYF.